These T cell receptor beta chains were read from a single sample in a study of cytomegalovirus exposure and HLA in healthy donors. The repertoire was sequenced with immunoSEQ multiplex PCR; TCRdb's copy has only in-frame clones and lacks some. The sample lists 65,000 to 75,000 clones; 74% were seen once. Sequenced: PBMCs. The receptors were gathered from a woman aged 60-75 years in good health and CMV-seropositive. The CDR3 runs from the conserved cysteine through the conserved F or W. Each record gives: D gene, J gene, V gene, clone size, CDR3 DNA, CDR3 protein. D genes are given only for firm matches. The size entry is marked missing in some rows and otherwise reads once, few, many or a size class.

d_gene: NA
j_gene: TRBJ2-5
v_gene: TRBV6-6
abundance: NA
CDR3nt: TGTGCCAGCAGTTCCCCGGGGTTGGGGGAGACCCAGTACTTC
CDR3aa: CASSSPGLGETQYF

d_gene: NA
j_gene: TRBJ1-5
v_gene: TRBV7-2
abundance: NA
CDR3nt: TGTGCCAGCAGCCAAGTTGGGGGCCAGCCCCAGCATTTT
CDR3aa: CASSQVGGQPQHF

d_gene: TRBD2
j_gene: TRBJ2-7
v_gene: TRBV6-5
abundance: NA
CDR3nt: TGTGCCAGCAGAAGCGGGGGGCTCTCCTACGAGCAGTACTTC
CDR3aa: CASRSGGLSYEQYF

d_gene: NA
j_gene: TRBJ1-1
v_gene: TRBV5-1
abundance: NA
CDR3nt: TGCGCCAGCAGCTTGTTAAGGGGAGGCACTGAAGCTTTCTTT
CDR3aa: CASSLLRGGTEAFF

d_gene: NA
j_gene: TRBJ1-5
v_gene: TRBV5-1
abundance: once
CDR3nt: TGCGCCAGCAGCTTGCAAGGAGATCAGCCCCAGCATTTT
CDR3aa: CASSLQGDQPQHF

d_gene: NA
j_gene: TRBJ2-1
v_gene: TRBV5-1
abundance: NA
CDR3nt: TGCGCCAGCAGCTTGGGGAGGCTAGCGAGGGGATACAATGAGCAGTTCTTC
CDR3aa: CASSLGRLARGYNEQFF

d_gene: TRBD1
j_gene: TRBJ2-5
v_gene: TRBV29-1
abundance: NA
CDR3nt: TGCAGCGTTGACAGGGGGCAAGAGACCCAGTACTTC
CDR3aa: CSVDRGQETQYF

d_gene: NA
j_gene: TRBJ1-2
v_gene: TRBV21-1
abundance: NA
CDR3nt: TGTGCCAGCAGGGAGGGGGCCCGTGGCTACACCTTC
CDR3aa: CASREGARGYTF

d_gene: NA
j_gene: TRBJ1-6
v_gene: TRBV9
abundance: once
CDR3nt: TGTGCCAGCAGCGTAGCTCAGGGGATCGGGGTTTCACCCCTCCACTTT
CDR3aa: CASSVAQGIGVSPLHF

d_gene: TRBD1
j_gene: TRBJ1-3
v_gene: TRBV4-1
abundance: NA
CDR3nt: TGCGCCAGCAGCACTCGGACAGGCTCTGGAAACACCATATATTTT
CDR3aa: CASSTRTGSGNTIYF

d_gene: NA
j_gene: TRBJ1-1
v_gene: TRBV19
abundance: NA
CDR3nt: TGTGCCAGTAGTATGACCGGGGGCACTGAAGCTTTCTTT
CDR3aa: CASSMTGGTEAFF

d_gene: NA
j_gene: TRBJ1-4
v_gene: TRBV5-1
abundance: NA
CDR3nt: TGCGCCAGCAGCACGGAGGGGCGACACAATGAAAAACTGTTTTTT
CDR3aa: CASSTEGRHNEKLFF

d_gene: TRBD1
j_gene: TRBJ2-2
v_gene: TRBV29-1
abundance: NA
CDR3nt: TGCAGCGTTGGGGCGGGGACAGGGGGCATCGGGGAGCTGTTTTTT
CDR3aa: CSVGAGTGGIGELFF

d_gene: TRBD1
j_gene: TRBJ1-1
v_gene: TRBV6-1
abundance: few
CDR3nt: TGTGCCAGCTGGGGACAGATGAACACTGAAGCTTTCTTT
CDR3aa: CASWGQMNTEAFF

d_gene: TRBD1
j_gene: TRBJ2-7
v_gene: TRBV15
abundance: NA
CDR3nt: TGTGCCACCAGCAGAGGACAGGGCAGCGACGAGCAGTACTTC
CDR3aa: CATSRGQGSDEQYF

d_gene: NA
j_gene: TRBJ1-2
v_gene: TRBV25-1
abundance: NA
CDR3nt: TGTGCCAGCAGTGAACAGGGGCCCACATTAGGCTACACCTTC
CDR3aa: CASSEQGPTLGYTF

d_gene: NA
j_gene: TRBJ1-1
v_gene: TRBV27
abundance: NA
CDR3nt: TGTGCCAGCAGTCGGGGGAGCACCGAAGCTTTCTTT
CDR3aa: CASSRGSTEAFF

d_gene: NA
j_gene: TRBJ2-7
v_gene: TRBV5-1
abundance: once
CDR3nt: TGCGCCAGCAGCTTGGGGGGGCACGACGAGCAGTACTTC
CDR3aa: CASSLGGHDEQYF

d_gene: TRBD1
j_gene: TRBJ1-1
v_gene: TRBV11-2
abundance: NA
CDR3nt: TGTGCCAGCAGCCGCGACAGGGGGAGGACTGAAGCTTTCTTT
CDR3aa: CASSRDRGRTEAFF

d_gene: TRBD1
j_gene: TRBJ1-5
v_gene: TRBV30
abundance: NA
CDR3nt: TGTGCCTGGAGTCCCCAAGACAGGGGAAATCAGCCCCAGCATTTT
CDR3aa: CAWSPQDRGNQPQHF

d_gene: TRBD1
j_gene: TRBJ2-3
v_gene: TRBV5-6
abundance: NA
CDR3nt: TGTGCCAGCAGCTTGAGGGGGACAGGAAACACAGATACGCAGTATTTT
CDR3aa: CASSLRGTGNTDTQYF

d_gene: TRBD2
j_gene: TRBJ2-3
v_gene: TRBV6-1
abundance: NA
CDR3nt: TGTGCTAACTCCCTAGCGGGGGGCACAGATACGCAGTATTTT
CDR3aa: CANSLAGGTDTQYF

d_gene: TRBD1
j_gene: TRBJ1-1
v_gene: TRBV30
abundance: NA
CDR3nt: TGTGCCTGGAGTCCCGCCTGGACAGGGGAGAACACTGAAGCTTTCTTT
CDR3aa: CAWSPAWTGENTEAFF

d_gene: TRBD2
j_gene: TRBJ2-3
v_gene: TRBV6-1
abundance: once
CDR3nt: TGTGCCAGCAGTGGTTCCGGGGGGGCTCTGGATACGCAGTATTTT
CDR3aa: CASSGSGGALDTQYF

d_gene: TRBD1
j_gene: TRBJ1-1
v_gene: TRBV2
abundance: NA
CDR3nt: TGTGCCAGCAGTGACCCTTGGGACAGGGGGCGAACTGAAGCTTTCTTT
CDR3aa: CASSDPWDRGRTEAFF

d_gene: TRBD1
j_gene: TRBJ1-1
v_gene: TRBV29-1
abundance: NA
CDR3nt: TGCAGCGTTGAAGACGGGGGACAGTTGTCGGCTTTCTTT
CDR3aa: CSVEDGGQLSAFF

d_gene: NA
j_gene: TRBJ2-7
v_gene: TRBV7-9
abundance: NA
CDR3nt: TGTGCCAGCAGTATGGGACTCTCGGTTTACGAGCAGTACTTC
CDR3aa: CASSMGLSVYEQYF

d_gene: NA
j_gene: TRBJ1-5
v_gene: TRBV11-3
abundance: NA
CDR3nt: TGTGCCAGCAGCCCCGGCGGGGGGTCGCCCCAGCATTTT
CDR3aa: CASSPGGGSPQHF

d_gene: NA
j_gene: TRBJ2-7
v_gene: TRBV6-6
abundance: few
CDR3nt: TGTGCCAGCAGTCTAGACAGCACCTACGAGCAGTACTTC
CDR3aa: CASSLDSTYEQYF

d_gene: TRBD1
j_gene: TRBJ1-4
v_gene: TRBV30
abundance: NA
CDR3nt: TGTGCCGGACACCTCGGGACAGGGGACAAAAAACTGTTTTTT
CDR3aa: CAGHLGTGDKKLFF

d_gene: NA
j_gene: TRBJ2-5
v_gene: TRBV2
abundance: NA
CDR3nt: TGTGCCAGCAGATTCGACAGGTCAGGAGAGACCCAGTACTTC
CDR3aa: CASRFDRSGETQYF

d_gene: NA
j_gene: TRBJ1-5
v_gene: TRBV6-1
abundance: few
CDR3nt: TGTGCCAGCAGTGAAGCTGGAGGGGTCAATCAGCCCCAGCATTTT
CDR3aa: CASSEAGGVNQPQHF

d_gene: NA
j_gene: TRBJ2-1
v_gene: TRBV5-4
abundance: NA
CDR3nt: TGTGCCAGCAGCTTAGGCGGAGGAGAATACAATGAGCAGTTCTTC
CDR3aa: CASSLGGGEYNEQFF

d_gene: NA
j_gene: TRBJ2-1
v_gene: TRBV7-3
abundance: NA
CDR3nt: TGTGCCAGCAGCTTAGGCCTGTACAATGAGCAGTTCTTC
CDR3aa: CASSLGLYNEQFF

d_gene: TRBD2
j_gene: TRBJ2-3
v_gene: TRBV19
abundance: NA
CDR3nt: TGTGCCAGTAGTATAACGGGGGGGTTAGTAGATACGCAGTATTTT
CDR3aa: CASSITGGLVDTQYF

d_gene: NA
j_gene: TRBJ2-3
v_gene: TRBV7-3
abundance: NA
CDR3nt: TGTGCCAGCAGCTTAATCCCTACAGATACGCAGTATTTT
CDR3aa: CASSLIPTDTQYF

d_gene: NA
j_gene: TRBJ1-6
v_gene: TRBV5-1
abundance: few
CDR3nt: TGCGCCAGCAGTCTGACAAGTGAAGGTTCACCCCTCCACTTT
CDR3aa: CASSLTSEGSPLHF